These 23 T cell receptor beta chains came from one sample sequenced in a study of T cell responses to AZD1222 COVID-19 vaccine. Produced via immunoSEQ multiplex PCR; TCRdb's table is partial and in-frame only. This table has 110,000 or so clones, 88% appearing once. Sequenced here: peripheral blood, sampled 28 days after the second AZD1222 dose. Receptor source: an adult who received the AZD1222 COVID-19 vaccine.

This clone occurred once. The rearrangement links TRBV27 to TRBJ1-5; D perhaps matches TRBD1 (6 bases). The V gene lost 5 bases and the J gene lost 3 bases, with 11 bases spanning the gap. Germline values: CDR1 MNHEY, CDR2 SMNVEV (reference sequence). The CDR3 loop spans 14 amino acids. The CDR3 region is CASSITGLNQPQHF. As DNA, the CDR3 is TGTGCCAGCAGTATTACAGGGCTCAATCAGCCCCAGCATTTT.

This clone was picked up one time. V and J are TRBV4-3 and TRBJ1-3; D gene ambiguous. CDR3 size: 16 residues. V was pared by 0 bases and J by 0 bases, with 9 bases between. The germline V gene has CDR1 LGHNA and CDR2 YSLEER. In DNA form, the CDR3 reads TGCGCCAGCAGCCAAGATCCGCCTGACTCTGGAAACACCATATATTTT. It translates to CASSQDPPDSGNTIYF.

The chain combines TRBV7-6 with TRBJ2-5, with D possibly TRBD2 on 7 matching bases. The ends were cut back, 5 bases at V and 5 bases at J, with 18 bases in the middle. Germline V gene sequence: CDR1 SGHVS, CDR2 FNYEAQ. The CDR3 loop spans 15 amino acids. CDR3 amino acids: CASSPWRERGETQYF. CDR3 bases: TGTGCCAGCAGCCCGTGGCGGGAGAGGGGGGAGACCCAGTACTTC.

The V and J genes are TRBV19 and TRBJ1-1; no definite D call. Trimming shortened V by 6 bases and J by 1 base, and 9 bases separated the two germline ends. Germline lookup yields CDR1 LNHDA and CDR2 SQIVND (reference sequence). This CDR3 has 13 residues. Here the CDR3 reads CASRGTQNTEAFF. The DNA of the CDR3 is TGTGCCAGTAGGGGAACCCAGAACACTGAAGCTTTCTTT.

The J gene is TRBJ1-1, the V gene TRBV24-1, with D maybe TRBD1 (6 bases). Trimming shortened V by 7 bases and J by 7 bases, and 18 bases separated the two germline ends. The CDR3 length is 14 residues. Germline lookup yields CDR1 KGHDR and CDR2 SFDVKD. CDR3 DNA: TGTGCCACCAGCGTGAGGAGGACAGCATATGAAGCTTTCTTT. It is translated as CATSVRRTAYEAFF.

V gene TRBV18 combines with J gene TRBJ2-7; a possible D gene is TRBD1 (6 bases). V dropped 3 bases and J dropped 2 bases, with 17 bases sitting between them. The CDR3 contains 16 residues. The V gene's germline CDR1 is KGHSH and CDR2 LQKENI. CDR3 sequence reads: CASSPTGTPYPYEQYF. The CDR3 DNA reads TGTGCCAGCTCACCCACCGGGACACCTTATCCCTACGAGCAGTACTTC.

V usage is TRBV18 and J usage is TRBJ1-3; 7 bases match TRBD1. CDR1 is KGHSH and CDR2 is LQKENI in the germline V gene. The trim removed 2 bases at V and 0 bases at J, leaving 4 bases unmatched. The CDR3 contains 16 residues. The CDR3 region has the DNA TGTGCCAGCTCACCAGAAGGGGGCCTCTCTGGAAACACCATATATTTT. Protein product: CASSPEGGLSGNTIYF.

This sequence joins TRBV19 and TRBJ2-1; TRBD2 agrees at 12 bases. This CDR3 has 14 residues. The V and J ends lost 7 bases and 7 bases, in that order; junction bases with no gene match: 5. CDR1 and CDR2 (germline): LNHDA, SQIVND (reference sequence). The CDR3 coding sequence is TGTGCCAGTACGCGACTAGCGGGAGAGAATGAGCAGTTCTTC. Amino acids: CASTRLAGENEQFF. The full variable domain, its missing parts supplied by reference TRBV19 and TRBJ2-1, is DGGITQSPKYLFRKEGQNVTLSCEQNLNHDAMYWYRQDPGQGLRLIYYSQIVNDFQKGDIAEGYSVSREKKESFPLTVTSAQKNPTAFYLCASTRLAGENEQFFGPGTRLTVL.

With respect to this clone: The conserved phenylalanine or tryptophan is not found at the CDR3 terminus, so this likely reflects a read error. No DNA is shown, since the ends of the CDR3 on it are uncertain; the CDR3 is the one TCRdb lists. The rearrangement uses TRBV6-2 or TRBV6-3 and TRBJ1-2; TRBD1, as called in the table, went unchecked against the DNA. A total of 14 residues make up the CDR3, ends included. Germline assignment: CDR1 MNHEY and CDR2 SVGEGT. CDR3 sequence: CASSSPQRTGGAVH.

There are a few counts of this clone. The chain links TRBV24-1 to TRBJ2-7; the match to TRBD2 covers 8 bases. The CDR3 has 17 amino acids. Germline V lookup: CDR1 KGHDR, CDR2 SFDVKD. Trimming took 4 bases from V and 3 from J; bases not matched to a gene: 13. The CDR3 nucleotides read TGTGCCACCAGTGAGACAGGTAAAATGGGACTAGGCTACGAGCAGTACTTC. This sequence encodes CATSETGKMGLGYEQYF.

V and J are TRBV6-2 or TRBV6-3 and TRBJ2-4; D is perhaps TRBD1 (6 bases). This CDR3 contains 15 residues. The germline V gene encodes CDR1 MNHEY and CDR2 SVGEGT. The V gene lost 6 bases and the J gene lost 0 bases, with 12 bases spanning the gap. CDR3 in amino acids: CASSGQRLAKNIQYF. The CDR3 DNA is TGTGCCAGCAGCGGACAGAGACTAGCCAAAAACATTCAGTACTTC.

The rearrangement uses TRBV7-6 and TRBJ2-7, with 12 bases lining up with TRBD2. Germline V gene data show CDR1 as SGHVS and CDR2 as FNYEAQ. The V segment lost 5 bases and the J segment 6 bases; nucleotides outside the gene matches: 8. This CDR3 has 15 residues. Here the CDR3 DNA reads TGTGCCAGCAGCCCCAGACTAGCGGGAGTCGGCGAGCAGTACTTC. Its translation is CASSPRLAGVGEQYF.

This sequence joins TRBV10-3 and TRBJ2-1, with D unresolved. Trimming removed 7 bases from V and 2 bases from J, with 9 bases in between. CDR1 ENHRY and CDR2 SYGVKD come from the germline V gene. This CDR3 comprises 13 residues. CDR3 DNA sequence: TGTGCCATCAACGGTGGAGCCTACAATGAGCAGTTCTTC. This encodes CAINGGAYNEQFF.

This chain's CDR3 is CASSLEDTGELFF. The CDR3 bases are TGTGCCAGCAGCTTGGAGGATACCGGGGAGCTGTTTTTT. The chain uses TRBV7-9 and TRBJ2-2; D is perhaps TRBD2 (5 bases). Trimming pared 3 bases from V and 5 bases from J, leaving 7 bases between. The CDR3 loop spans 13 amino acids. CDR1 is SEHNR, CDR2 FQNEAQ, per germline (reference sequence).

This chain connects TRBV5-1 to TRBJ2-3, with 11 bases lining up with TRBD2. The trim removed 0 bases at V and 0 bases at J, leaving 3 bases unmatched. Germline CDR1 SGHRS, CDR2 YFSETQ. CDR3 length: 17 amino acids. The CDR3 reads CASSLASGGTSTDTQYF. CDR3 nucleotides: TGCGCCAGCAGCTTGGCTAGCGGGGGGACTAGCACAGATACGCAGTATTTT.

CDR3 loop: CAWSVSAPLLAGDYEQYF. The CDR3 DNA reads as TGTGCCTGGAGTGTATCCGCCCCCCTACTAGCGGGGGACTACGAGCAGTACTTC. This chain uses TRBV30 with TRBJ2-7, with TRBD2 matching over 11 bases. Trimming took 0 bases from V and 3 from J; bases not matched to a gene: 13. Germline CDR1 is GTSNPN and CDR2 is SVGIG (reference sequence). The CDR3 has 18 amino acids.

In this sample, this clone turned up once. This chain joins TRBV28 and TRBJ1-2; D might be TRBD1 (6 bases). Trimming stripped 3 bases from V and 3 bases from J, with 14 bases between. CDR1 MDHEN and CDR2 SYDVKM come from the germline V gene. This CDR3 spans 15 amino acids. The CDR3 protein is CASSLGAPMDYGYTF. DNA for the CDR3: TGTGCCAGCAGTTTGGGGGCGCCCATGGACTATGGCTACACCTTC.

The chain links TRBV9 to TRBJ2-2, with D perhaps matching TRBD2 (7 bases). The V end was cut by 4 bases, the J end by 6 bases, with 19 bases between. The CDR3 runs 16 residues. Germline V CDR1 and CDR2: SGDLS, YYNGEE. CDR3 DNA: TGTGCCAGCAGCCTCCTTCGGGGGGCTAGGCCCGGGGAGCTGTTTTTT. Protein sequence: CASSLLRGARPGELFF.

This chain connects TRBV30 to TRBJ1-2; D is undetermined. Germline CDR1 reads GTSNPN; CDR2 reads SVGIG (reference sequence). The CDR3 has 12 amino acids. Trimming removed 2 bases at V and 11 bases at J, with 15 bases between. As DNA, the CDR3 is TGTGCCTGGAGTCCCAGCGCGGCAGCATACACCTTC. Its protein product is CAWSPSAAAYTF.

This clone was counted once. This chain uses TRBV4-3 with TRBJ2-2; TRBD1 aligns across 8 bases. This CDR3 is 15 amino acids long. V lost 4 bases, J lost 4 bases, and 5 bases stayed unmatched. Germline V gene sequence: CDR1 LGHNA, CDR2 YSLEER. For the CDR3, the DNA is TGCGCCAGCAGCCTTCGGGACAGGTCCACCGGGGAGCTGTTTTTT. Its translation: CASSLRDRSTGELFF.

The gene calls are TRBV2 and TRBJ1-2, with D possibly matching TRBD1 (5 bases). CDR1 and CDR2 from the germline V gene are SNHLY and FYNNEI. Trimming cost V 0 bases and J 8 bases, with 19 bases left between them. The CDR3 extends over 16 amino acids. The CDR3 loop is CASSEALAGDGRGYTF. In nucleotides, the CDR3 is TGTGCCAGCAGTGAAGCGCTCGCGGGGGACGGGAGGGGCTACACCTTC.

The V and J genes are TRBV19 and TRBJ2-1; perhaps TRBD2 as D (5 bases). The V gene lost 1 base and the J gene lost 7 bases, with 11 bases spanning the gap. Germline-derived CDR1 and CDR2 are LNHDA and SQIVND (reference sequence). The CDR3 consists of 14 residues. In DNA form, the CDR3 reads TGTGCCAGTAGTATAGCGGGGATCGTGAATGAGCAGTTCTTC. It is translated as CASSIAGIVNEQFF. Variable domain in full (rest from reference TRBV19 and TRBJ2-1): DGGITQSPKYLFRKEGQNVTLSCEQNLNHDAMYWYRQDPGQGLRLIYYSQIVNDFQKGDIAEGYSVSREKKESFPLTVTSAQKNPTAFYLCASSIAGIVNEQFFGPGTRLTVL.

The CDR3 bases are TGTGCCATCTCGACAGACACGGGACGTGGGAGACCCCTCCACTTT. It yields the protein CAISTDTGRGRPLHF. The rearrangement uses TRBV10-3 and TRBJ1-6; perhaps TRBD1 as D (5 bases). Germline V gene data show CDR1 as ENHRY and CDR2 as SYGVKD. The CDR3 sequence is 15 residues long. The V and J ends lost 8 bases and 12 bases respectively, with 23 bases between them.